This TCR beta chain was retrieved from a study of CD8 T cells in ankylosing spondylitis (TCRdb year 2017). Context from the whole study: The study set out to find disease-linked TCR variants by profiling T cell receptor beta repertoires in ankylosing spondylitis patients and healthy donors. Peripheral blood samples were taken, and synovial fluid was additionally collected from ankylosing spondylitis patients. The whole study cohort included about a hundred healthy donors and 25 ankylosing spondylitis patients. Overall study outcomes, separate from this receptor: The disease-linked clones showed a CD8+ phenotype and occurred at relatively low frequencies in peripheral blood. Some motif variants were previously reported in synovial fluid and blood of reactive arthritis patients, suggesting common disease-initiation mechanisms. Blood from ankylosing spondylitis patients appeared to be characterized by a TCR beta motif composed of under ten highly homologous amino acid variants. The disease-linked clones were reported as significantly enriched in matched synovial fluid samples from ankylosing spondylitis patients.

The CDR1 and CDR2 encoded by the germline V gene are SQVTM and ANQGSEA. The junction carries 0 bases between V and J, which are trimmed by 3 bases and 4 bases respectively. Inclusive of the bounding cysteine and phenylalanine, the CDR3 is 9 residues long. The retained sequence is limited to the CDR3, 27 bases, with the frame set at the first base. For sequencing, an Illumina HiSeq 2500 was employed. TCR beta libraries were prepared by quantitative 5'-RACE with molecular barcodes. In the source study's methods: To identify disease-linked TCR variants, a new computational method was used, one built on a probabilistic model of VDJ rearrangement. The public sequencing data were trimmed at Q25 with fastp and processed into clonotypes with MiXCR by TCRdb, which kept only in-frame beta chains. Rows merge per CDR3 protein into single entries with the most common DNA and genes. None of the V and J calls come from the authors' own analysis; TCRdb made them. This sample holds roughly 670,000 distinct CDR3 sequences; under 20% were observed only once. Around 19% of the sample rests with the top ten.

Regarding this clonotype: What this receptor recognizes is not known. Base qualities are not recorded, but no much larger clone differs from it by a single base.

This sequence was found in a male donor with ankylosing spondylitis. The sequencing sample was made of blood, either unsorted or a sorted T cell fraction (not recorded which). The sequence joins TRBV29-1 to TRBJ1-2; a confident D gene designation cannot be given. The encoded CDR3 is CSVDYGYTF. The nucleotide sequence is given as TGCAGCGTTGACTATGGCTACACCTTC. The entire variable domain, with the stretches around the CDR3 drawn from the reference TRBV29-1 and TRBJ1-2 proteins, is SAVISQKPSRDICQRGTSLTIQCQVDSQVTMMFWYRQQPGQSLTLIATANQGSEATYESGFVIDKFPISRPNLTFSTLTVSNMSPEDSSIYLCSVDYGYTFGSGTRLTVV.